This is a list of T cell receptor beta chains from one sample in a study of cytotoxic CD8 clonotypes in ibrutinib-treated CLL. Profiling relied on immunoSEQ multiplex PCR, and the TCRdb table lists in-frame clones only, not all of them. The sample includes around 160,000 clones, about 88% of them seen just once. The sample consisted of PBMCs, taken at disease progression, from a patient treated with ibrutinib. The receptor set was obtained from a human donor with chronic lymphocytic leukemia. The CDR3 runs from the conserved cysteine through the conserved F or W. The order of the fields is V gene, J gene, D gene, clone size, CDR3 DNA, CDR3 protein. D genes are given only for firm matches. Where a row states a size, it is once, few, many or the class of an expanded clone; other rows omit it.

v_call: TRBV2; j_call: TRBJ1-5; d_call: -; clone_size: -; cdr3_nt: TGTGCCAGCGGAGGGGGTCCCAATCAGCCCCAGCATTTT; cdr3_aa: CASGGGPNQPQHF
v_call: TRBV6-5; j_call: TRBJ1-2; d_call: -; clone_size: -; cdr3_nt: TGTGCCAGCAGTTACTCGACAGTGAACTATGGCTACACCTTC; cdr3_aa: CASSYSTVNYGYTF
v_call: TRBV5-1; j_call: TRBJ2-7; d_call: -; clone_size: -; cdr3_nt: TGCGCCAGCAGCTTGGTCCGCTCCTACGAGCAGTACTTC; cdr3_aa: CASSLVRSYEQYF
v_call: TRBV19; j_call: TRBJ1-1; d_call: -; clone_size: -; cdr3_nt: TGTGCCAGTAGTATGTCATTGTCGGTTGAAGCTTTCTTT; cdr3_aa: CASSMSLSVEAFF
v_call: TRBV7-2; j_call: TRBJ1-2; d_call: TRBD1; clone_size: -; cdr3_nt: TGTGCCAGCAGCTTAAATCCGGGACAGAAGGGCGGAGGCTATGGCTACACCTTC; cdr3_aa: CASSLNPGQKGGGYGYTF
v_call: TRBV6-1; j_call: TRBJ2-2; d_call: TRBD2; clone_size: -; cdr3_nt: TGTGCCAGCAGTGATGTGGCGGGAGGGCCGGACACCGGGGAGCTGTTTTTT; cdr3_aa: CASSDVAGGPDTGELFF
v_call: TRBV2; j_call: TRBJ2-7; d_call: -; clone_size: few; cdr3_nt: TGTGCCAGCGAGGCGTTAGCGCCCTACGAGCAGTACTTC; cdr3_aa: CASEALAPYEQYF
v_call: TRBV10-1; j_call: TRBJ1-1; d_call: -; clone_size: -; cdr3_nt: TGCGCCAGCAGCCCCTCAGGGACCTTGAACACTGAAGCTTTCTTT; cdr3_aa: CASSPSGTLNTEAFF
v_call: TRBV27; j_call: TRBJ1-1; d_call: -; clone_size: -; cdr3_nt: TGTGCCAGCAGACACCGAAACGGGGCCCAGAACACTGAAGCTTTCTTT; cdr3_aa: CASRHRNGAQNTEAFF
v_call: TRBV27; j_call: TRBJ2-7; d_call: TRBD1; clone_size: -; cdr3_nt: TGTGCCAGCAGTTTACTACAGGGGGCTTTGGACGAGCAGTACTTC; cdr3_aa: CASSLLQGALDEQYF
v_call: TRBV7-2; j_call: TRBJ2-7; d_call: TRBD2; clone_size: -; cdr3_nt: TGTGCCAGCAGCTTAGTAGCGGGGTATGGACCCGATGCCTACGAGCAGTACTTC; cdr3_aa: CASSLVAGYGPDAYEQYF
v_call: TRBV7-2; j_call: TRBJ2-7; d_call: -; clone_size: -; cdr3_nt: TGTGCCAGCAGCTTAGCGGGGGGATACGCGTCTCAGCAGTACTTC; cdr3_aa: CASSLAGGYASQQYF
v_call: TRBV19; j_call: TRBJ2-3; d_call: TRBD1; clone_size: -; cdr3_nt: TGTGCCAGCACAGGGGAGTTTACAGATACGCAGTATTTT; cdr3_aa: CASTGEFTDTQYF
v_call: TRBV7-3; j_call: TRBJ2-2; d_call: TRBD1; clone_size: -; cdr3_nt: TGTGCCAGCAGCTTAAGACAGGGGGCTATCGGGGAGCTGTTTTTT; cdr3_aa: CASSLRQGAIGELFF
v_call: TRBV7-9; j_call: TRBJ2-3; d_call: -; clone_size: -; cdr3_nt: TGTGCCAGCACCTCAATAAGGACTGGTACCACAGATACGCAGTATTTT; cdr3_aa: CASTSIRTGTTDTQYF
v_call: TRBV18; j_call: TRBJ2-4; d_call: -; clone_size: -; cdr3_nt: TGTGCCAGCTCACCACCAGCCGGGGGCATCAAAAACATTCAGTACTTC; cdr3_aa: CASSPPAGGIKNIQYF
v_call: TRBV11-2; j_call: TRBJ2-7; d_call: -; clone_size: -; cdr3_nt: TGTGCCAGCAGCTTAGAGTACAGGCCCCAGGGCGACGAGCAGTACTTC; cdr3_aa: CASSLEYRPQGDEQYF